Listed below are T cell receptor beta chains from one sample, sequenced in a study of Graves' ophthalmopathy and Graves' hyperthyroidism. MiXCR was run by TCRdb on the multiplex PCR reads, yielding one entry per CDR3 protein. Of a few hundred thousand distinct CDR3 sequences in the sample, 15% to 19% are singletons; the top ten hold 5.5% to 7%. The sample taken for sequencing was peripheral blood. The receptors were gathered from a woman aged 18-29 years with stable Graves' hyperthyroidism. Both conserved end residues are part of each CDR3. A D gene is named only where the DNA matches it firmly. Clone sizes are given selectively: once, few, many, or a class where the clone is expanded.

V gene	J gene	D gene	clone size	CDR3 protein	CDR3 DNA
TRBV9	TRBJ1-3	NA	many	CASSAGDRSGNTIYF	TGTGCCAGCAGCGCAGGGGATCGCTCTGGAAACACCATATATTTT
TRBV10-3	TRBJ1-2	NA	NA	CAISESLDYGYTF	TGTGCCATCAGTGAGTCCCTGGACTATGGCTACACCTTC
TRBV19	TRBJ2-7	TRBD1	many	CASSITDRSYEQYF	TGTGCCAGTAGTATCACGGACAGGTCCTACGAGCAGTACTTC
TRBV14	TRBJ2-7	TRBD1	NA	CASSQNFRGQDSFEQYF	TGTGCCAGCAGCCAGAACTTTCGCGGACAGGACTCTTTTGAGCAGTACTTC
TRBV19	TRBJ1-5	NA	many	CASSPTVGSNQPQHF	TGTGCCAGTAGCCCGACGGTCGGGAGCAATCAGCCCCAGCATTTT
TRBV12-3/TRBV12-4	TRBJ1-3	NA	NA	CASSLAEGGIGDSGNTIYF	TGTGCCAGCAGTTTAGCGGAAGGGGGGATAGGCGACTCTGGAAACACCATATATTTT
TRBV2	TRBJ1-2	TRBD1	many	CASSEDRSYGYTF	TGTGCCAGCAGTGAGGACAGGAGCTATGGCTACACCTTC
TRBV4-2	TRBJ1-2	NA	many	CASSQDLQNYGYTF	TGTGCCAGCAGCCAAGATTTGCAGAACTATGGCTACACCTTC
TRBV12-3/TRBV12-4	TRBJ1-2	NA	NA	CASSFGTRRNYGYTF	TGTGCCAGCAGTTTTGGCACACGGAGGAACTATGGCTACACCTTC
TRBV24-1	TRBJ2-3	NA	many	CATSDLGTTDTQYF	TGTGCCACCAGTGATTTAGGAACTACAGATACGCAGTATTTT
TRBV11-2	TRBJ2-5	NA	few	CASSLSPGRDWYF	TGTGCCAGCAGCTTATCACCGGGAAGAGATTGGTACTTC
TRBV19	TRBJ2-6	NA	NA	CASSSGVAGANVLTF	TGTGCCAGTAGTTCGGGAGTAGCTGGGGCCAACGTCCTGACTTTC
TRBV12-3/TRBV12-4	TRBJ1-5	NA	many	CASGVNSNQPQHF	TGTGCCAGCGGGGTTAATAGCAATCAGCCCCAGCATTTT